This is a list of T cell receptor beta chains from one sample in a study of cytomegalovirus exposure and HLA in healthy donors. The protocol was immunoSEQ multiplex PCR, while the TCRdb copy is restricted to in-frame clones and leaves out a portion. Of 100,000 to 150,000 clones listed, roughly three quarters are singletons. The sequencing input was PBMCs. These receptors were taken from a woman aged 40 to 50 in good health and CMV-seronegative. Both conserved end residues are part of each CDR3.

V	J	CDR3
TRBV5-1	TRBJ2-5	CASSSNSGGPEETQYF
TRBV4-2	TRBJ2-7	CASSQPGLAGDSYEQYF
TRBV28	TRBJ2-7	CASSVSRGLYEQYF
TRBV7-2	TRBJ2-5	CASSRGASETQYF
TRBV21-1	TRBJ1-1	CASSDGQIPGWSTEAFF
TRBV7-2	TRBJ2-1	CASSFLGWGTQVYNEQFF
TRBV10-2	TRBJ2-3	CASSSREGSTDTQYF
TRBV9	TRBJ1-1	CASSPALQGQAFF
TRBV19	TRBJ2-1	CASRLAGGSSYNEQFF
TRBV6-5	.	CASSSQGAQIEQYF
TRBV5-1	TRBJ2-2	CASSMVPEPTGELFF
TRBV11-2	TRBJ2-3	CASSLVVPSLLHVTQYF
TRBV19	TRBJ2-1	CASSMDLRISYNEQFF
TRBV7-8	TRBJ2-1	CASSQSLGQGRNEQFF
TRBV2	TRBJ1-6	CASRSSSYNSPLHF
TRBV5-1	TRBJ2-5	CASKLAGATETQYF
TRBV6-5	TRBJ2-6	CASRSSGANVLTF
TRBV12-1	TRBJ2-3	CASSFGASGADRDTQYF
TRBV6-5	TRBJ2-2	CASSYQSGELFF
TRBV15	TRBJ2-2	CATSGTGGPGELFF
TRBV9	TRBJ2-5	CASSDTGGPETQYF
TRBV7-2	TRBJ2-6	CASSFGSGGGSGANVLTF
TRBV25-1	TRBJ1-4	CASSGTGSNEKLFF
TRBV9	.	CASSLTGDEQYF
TRBV11-2	TRBJ2-7	CASSPVLAGGYEQYF
TRBV28	TRBJ1-5	CASSPGVDQPQHF
TRBV6-1	TRBJ2-3	CASSAISTDTQYF
TRBV18	TRBJ2-3	CASSSGIVGTDTQYF
TRBV5-1	TRBJ2-2	CASSLQGAENTGELFF
TRBV27	TRBJ2-6	CASSRDSGPSGANGLTF
TRBV7-6	TRBJ2-1	CASSGGTAGAYNEQFF
TRBV5-1	TRBJ2-7	CASSLSLAGDNEQYF
TRBV11-3	TRBJ2-1	CASSHSSVSPNEQFF
TRBV11-2	TRBJ2-1	CASSVEDRVYNEQFF
TRBV10-3	TRBJ1-2	CAISPNERQGSYGYTF
TRBV11-2	TRBJ1-4	CASSLGLRQAGANEKLFF
TRBV6-5	TRBJ2-7	CASSYHSTGGGYEQYF
TRBV18	TRBJ2-5	CASSPEQRVRQETQYF
TRBV27	TRBJ2-3	CASSLGLAGGPTDTQYF
TRBV27	TRBJ2-7	CARDSGSESYEQYF
TRBV21-1	TRBJ1-1	CASSLSGGDDTEAFF
TRBV27	TRBJ2-3	CASSSAQATGTQYF
TRBV14	TRBJ2-4	CASSQGVTGLTKNSQYF
TRBV4-2	TRBJ2-4	CASSQDKQGMWSQYF
TRBV5-1	TRBJ2-1	CASSLAGDEQFF
TRBV7-9	TRBJ2-1	CASSLGDGGAWNEQFF
TRBV5-4	TRBJ1-1	CASGGGGNTEAFF